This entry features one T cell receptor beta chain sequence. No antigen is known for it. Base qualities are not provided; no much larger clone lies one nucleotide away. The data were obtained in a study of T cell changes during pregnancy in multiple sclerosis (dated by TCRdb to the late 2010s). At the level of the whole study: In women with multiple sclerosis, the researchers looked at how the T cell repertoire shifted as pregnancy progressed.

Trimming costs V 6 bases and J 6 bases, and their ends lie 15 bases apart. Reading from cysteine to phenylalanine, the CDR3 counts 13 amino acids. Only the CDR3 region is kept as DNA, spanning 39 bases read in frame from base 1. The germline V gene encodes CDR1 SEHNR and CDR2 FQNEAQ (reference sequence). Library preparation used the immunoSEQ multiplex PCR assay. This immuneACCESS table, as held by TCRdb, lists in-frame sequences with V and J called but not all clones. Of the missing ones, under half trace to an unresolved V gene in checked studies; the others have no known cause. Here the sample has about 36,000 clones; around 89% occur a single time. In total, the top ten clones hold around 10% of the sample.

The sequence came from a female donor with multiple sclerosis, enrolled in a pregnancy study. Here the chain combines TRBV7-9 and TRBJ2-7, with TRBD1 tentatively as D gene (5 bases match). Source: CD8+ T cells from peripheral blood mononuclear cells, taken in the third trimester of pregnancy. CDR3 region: CASRQVERSEQYF. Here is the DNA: TGTGCCAGCAGACAGGTGGAGAGGAGCGAGCAGTACTTC. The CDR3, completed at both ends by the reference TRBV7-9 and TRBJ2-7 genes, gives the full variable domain DTGVSQNPRHKITKRGQNVTFRCDPISEHNRLYWYRQTLGQGPEFLTYFQNEAQLEKSRLLSDRFSAERPKGSFSTLEIQRTEQGDSAMYLCASRQVERSEQYFGPGTRLTVT.